One and the same sample provided the 25 T cell receptor beta chains below, sequenced in a study of untreated major depressive disorder (dated by TCRdb to the late 2010s). Library preparation used the immunoSEQ multiplex PCR assay. The source is immuneACCESS, and TCRdb retained only in-frame sequences with V and J called. Part of the clones is not carried over; for the studies checked, unresolved V genes explain less than half of this, and the remainder is unexplained. The sample yields about 25,000 clones; roughly nine tenths were counted once. The ten largest clones take up roughly 0.72% of the sample. Results the study describes overall, beyond this receptor: Sequencing confirmed higher TRBV05-01 (Vbeta 5.1) usage among CD4+ T cells of depressed patients than controls, with p = 0.040 in a one-tailed test.

For these receptors, no antigen is known. The sequenced material came from CD4+ T cells from PBMCs. Every receptor here comes from a woman younger than 45 with major depressive disorder.

V gene TRBV5-4 combines with J gene TRBJ2-7, with D perhaps matching TRBD1 (6 bases). CDR1 is SGHNT, CDR2 YYREEE, per germline (reference sequence). The length of the CDR3 is 13 residues. The ends were cut back, 4 bases at V and 2 bases at J, with 10 bases in the middle. CDR3 DNA sequence: TGTGCCAGCAGCGCGGACAGAGCCTACGAGCAGTACTTC. This translates into CASSADRAYEQYF.

This clone was detected only once. The rearrangement joins TRBV27 to TRBJ1-2, with 9 positions matching TRBD1. The CDR3 totals 14 residues. CDR1 is MNHEY, CDR2 SMNVEV, per germline (reference sequence). The V gene end was trimmed by 5 bases and the J gene end by 3 bases; junction bases not matched to a gene: 4. The CDR3: CASSPRDRDYGYTF. CDR3 coding DNA: TGTGCCAGCAGTCCCCGGGACAGGGACTATGGCTACACCTTC.

The J gene is TRBJ1-2, the V gene TRBV7-9; the D gene is possibly TRBD1 (5 bases). V dropped 5 bases and J dropped 2 bases, with 9 bases sitting between them. CDR1 is SEHNR, CDR2 FQNEAQ, per germline (reference sequence). The CDR3 has 13 amino acids. This CDR3 is CASSQQDNYGYTF. DNA for the CDR3: TGTGCCAGCAGCCAACAGGACAACTATGGCTACACCTTC.

The chain carries TRBV29-1 and TRBJ2-1, with 15 bases lining up with TRBD2. In germline, CDR1 is SQVTM, CDR2 ANQGSEA. J gave up 0 bases and V 1 base, and 16 bases lay outside the gene matches. The CDR3 is made up of 22 amino acids. The CDR3 here is CSVEGRFTGTSGGPSSYNEQFF. The CDR3 region has the DNA TGCAGCGTTGAAGGGCGATTTACCGGGACTAGCGGGGGGCCGAGCTCCTACAATGAGCAGTTCTTC.

This clone was seen a single time. The V call is TRBV5-4, the J call TRBJ2-1; D possibly corresponds to TRBD1 (5 bases). The CDR3 consists of 13 residues. The V end lost 2 bases, the J end lost 10 bases, and 13 bases lay between the germline ends. Germline CDR1 reads SGHNT; CDR2 reads YYREEE (reference sequence). CDR3 loop: CASSLSGSGEQFF. The CDR3 DNA follows: TGTGCCAGCAGCTTATCAGGGTCAGGAGAGCAGTTCTTC.

The chain has TRBV5-4 and TRBJ2-7; D ambiguous. V lost 0 bases and J lost 2, with 9 bases in between. Germline V CDR1 and CDR2: SGHNT, YYREEE (reference sequence). The CDR3 consists of 14 residues. The CDR3 sequence: CASSLDLDPYEQYF. CDR3 DNA sequence: TGTGCCAGCAGCTTGGACTTGGACCCCTACGAGCAGTACTTC.

The chain couples TRBV6-5 to TRBJ1-1; tentative D call: TRBD1 (5 bases). V lost 3 bases and J 7 bases, leaving 18 bases between the germline ends. CDR1 and CDR2 from the germline V gene are MNHEY and SVGAGI. The CDR3 runs to 15 residues. In DNA, the CDR3 is TGTGCCAGCAGTTATTCCGTGCAGGGCGTCGGTGAAGCTTTCTTT. Encoded protein: CASSYSVQGVGEAFF.

The chain combines TRBV11-2 with TRBJ2-7, with D tentatively TRBD1 (5 bases). The CDR3 is made up of 13 amino acids. V lost 1 base to trimming and J lost 6 bases, with 10 bases between them. Germline-derived CDR1 and CDR2 are SGHAT and FQNNGV. The CDR3 DNA sequence: TGTGCCAGCAGCTTAGGTTTTGGGGCCGAGCAGTACTTC. Protein product: CASSLGFGAEQYF.

The chain couples TRBV7-9 to TRBJ2-7; D ambiguous. V lost 2 bases to trimming and J lost 3 bases, with 2 bases between them. Per the germline V gene, CDR1 is SEHNR and CDR2 is FQNEAQ (reference sequence). The CDR3 contains 11 residues. DNA for the CDR3: TGTGCCAGCAGCTTAAGCTACGAGCAGTACTTC. The encoded protein is CASSLSYEQYF.

The chain couples TRBV5-4 to TRBJ2-3; 11 nucleotides align to TRBD2. Germline CDR1 and CDR2: SGHNT and YYREEE (reference sequence). The CDR3 runs 17 residues. V shed 4 bases and J 4 bases; nucleotides not matched to a gene: 11. As DNA, the CDR3 is TGTGCCAGCAGCCCAAGCCTAGCGGGGGGATCGGCAGATACGCAGTATTTT. This codes for CASSPSLAGGSADTQYF.

The rearrangement links TRBV29-1 to TRBJ1-2, with D tentatively TRBD1 (6 bases). CDR1 and CDR2 (germline): SQVTM, ANQGSEA. V dropped 4 bases and J dropped 8 bases, with 11 bases sitting between them. The length of the CDR3 is 11 residues. CDR3 nucleotides: TGCAGCGTTGGTAGGGGGAAAGGCTACACCTTC. Its protein is CSVGRGKGYTF.

The chain couples TRBV6-1 to TRBJ2-3; D may be TRBD1 or TRBD2 (5 bases each). Trimming left V 8 bases short and J 7 bases short, with 19 bases between. Germline-derived CDR1 and CDR2 are MNHNS and SASEGT. This CDR3 has 14 amino acids. The CDR3 nucleotides are TGTGCCAGCGATACCGGGACCTCACCTCATACGCAGTATTTT. It specifies CASDTGTSPHTQYF.

This clone was detected only a few times. A junction boundary mismatches the germline segment, possibly from a read error. The chain is built from TRBV7-7 and TRBJ2-7; a possible D gene is TRBD2 (7 bases). Germline CDR1 SSHAT, CDR2 FNYEAQ (reference sequence). The CDR3 runs to 15 residues. CDR3 nucleotides: TGTGCTAGCAGCTTAGGGGGGGGCGGGGCCTACGAGCAGTACTTC. Its translation is CASSLGGGGAYEQYF.

The chain combines TRBV5-6 with TRBJ2-5; 10 bases are shared with TRBD2. Germline CDR1 and CDR2: SGHDT and YYEEEE. CDR3 length equals 13 residues. The ends lost 2 bases at V and 8 bases at J; junction bases unmatched: 3. The CDR3 DNA sequence: TGTGCCAGCAGCTTCACTAGCGGGGAAACCCAGTACTTC. Encoded protein: CASSFTSGETQYF.

This chain joins TRBV11-2 and TRBJ2-1; 9 bases match TRBD2. The CDR3 length is 14 residues. V lost 0 bases and J lost 6; bases outside the gene matches: 0. The germline V gene has CDR1 SGHAT and CDR2 FQNNGV. DNA of the CDR3: TGTGCCAGCAGCTTAGAGGGACTAGCCAATGAGCAGTTCTTC. Protein: CASSLEGLANEQFF.

V is TRBV2 and J is TRBJ2-1; possible D gene TRBD2, 5 bases. The CDR3 spans 15 residues. Germline assignment: CDR1 SNHLY and CDR2 FYNNEI. The germline V and J ends were trimmed by 5 bases and 14 bases, with 25 bases remaining between them. CDR3 residues: CASSNEALRAANEFF. DNA of the CDR3: TGTGCCAGCAGTAATGAGGCTTTGAGGGCAGCTAATGAGTTCTTC.

The rearrangement joins TRBV28 to TRBJ2-7, with 9 positions matching TRBD1. The germline CDR1 and CDR2 sequences are MDHEN and SYDVKM. The CDR3 extends over 13 amino acids. J gave up 6 bases and V 2 bases, and 2 bases lay outside the gene matches. The CDR3 protein is CASSLETGGEQYF. CDR3 nucleotide sequence: TGTGCCAGCAGTTTAGAGACAGGGGGCGAGCAGTACTTC. The variable domain in full, completed from reference TRBV28 and TRBJ2-7, reads DVKVTQSSRYLVKRTGEKVFLECVQDMDHENMFWYRQDPGLGLRLIYFSYDVKMKEKGDIPEGYSVSREKKERFSLILESASTNQTSMYLCASSLETGGEQYFGPGTRLTVT.

The DNA for the CDR3 is TGTGCCACCAGCAGAGGTCGGGTTAATCAGCCCCAGCATTTT. Its protein product is CATSRGRVNQPQHF. The V gene is TRBV15, the J gene TRBJ1-5; D is unclear. The CDR3 extends over 14 amino acids. Trimming stripped 1 base from V and 4 bases from J, with 8 bases between. Germline V CDR1 and CDR2: LNHNV, YYDKDF (reference sequence).

The chain joins TRBV10-1 to TRBJ1-1, with D perhaps matching TRBD1 (6 bases). V lost 9 bases, J lost 6 bases, and 23 bases lay in between. CDR3 length: 15 residues. Germline V CDR1 and CDR2: WNHNN, SYGVQD (reference sequence). Written as DNA, the CDR3 is TGCGCCAGTATCGCGAGGGGGGGTGCTTTGTCTGAAGCTTTCTTT. Protein sequence: CASIARGGALSEAFF.

The V and J genes are TRBV6-1 and TRBJ2-7, with 11 bases aligning to TRBD2. Losses at the gene ends were 6 bases for V and 3 bases for J; bases not matched to a gene: 7. The CDR3 has 15 residues. The germline V gene encodes CDR1 MNHNS and CDR2 SASEGT. The CDR3 region is CASRILAGGLYEQYF. The CDR3 bases are TGTGCCAGCAGGATTCTAGCGGGGGGACTCTACGAGCAGTACTTC.

This clone is a singleton in its sample. The rearrangement links TRBV27 to TRBJ1-5; 7 positions match TRBD1. V trimming: 5 bases; J trimming: 4 bases; junction bases outside the gene matches: 8. Germline V gene lookup returns CDR1 MNHEY and CDR2 SMNVEV (reference sequence). The CDR3 has 15 residues. The CDR3 is CASSVSGTANQPQHF. CDR3 in DNA: TGTGCCAGCAGTGTGTCCGGGACAGCGAATCAGCCCCAGCATTTT.

This chain links TRBV10-3 with TRBJ2-1; TRBD2 matches at 9 bases. Losses at the gene ends were 3 bases for V and 8 bases for J; bases not matched to a gene: 8. From germline, CDR1 is ENHRY and CDR2 SYGVKD. This CDR3 is built from 15 residues. The CDR3 DNA sequence: TGTGCCATCAGTGATTCGCGGGGGGGCAGATATGAGCAGTTCTTC. Translating it yields CAISDSRGGRYEQFF.

The rearrangement joins TRBV10-3 to TRBJ2-6; D may be TRBD2 (5 bases). This CDR3 spans 15 amino acids. CDR1 is ENHRY and CDR2 is SYGVKD in the germline V gene. V was clipped by 4 bases and J by 0 bases, with 7 bases between them. CDR3 region: CAISGGNSGANVLTF. In nucleotides, the CDR3 is TGTGCCATCAGTGGAGGGAACTCTGGGGCCAACGTCCTGACTTTC.

The chain recombines TRBV25-1 with TRBJ1-1; tentative D call: TRBD1 (5 bases). Trimming left V 3 bases short and J 3 bases short, with 14 bases between. The germline CDR1 and CDR2 sequences are MGHDK and SYGVNS. The CDR3 loop spans 15 amino acids. The CDR3 protein is CASSDWGVRDTEAFF. The DNA for the CDR3 is TGTGCCAGCAGTGACTGGGGGGTTAGGGACACTGAAGCTTTCTTT.

This chain uses TRBV5-1 with TRBJ2-2; no reliable D call. The CDR3 consists of 14 residues. Trimming took 4 bases from V and 5 from J, leaving 12 bases between them. Germline V lookup: CDR1 SGHRS, CDR2 YFSETQ. The CDR3, as DNA: TGCGCCAGCAGCCCAATAGGTGGGACCGGGGAGCTGTTTTTT. It encodes CASSPIGGTGELFF.